This TCR beta chain stems from a study of T cell responses to AZD1222 COVID-19 vaccine (dated by TCRdb to the early 2020s). Study-level background: TCR sequencing was performed for 230 to 250 trial participants, of whom 200 to 210 were given two doses of AZD1222 and some 26 were given two doses of MenACWY control vaccine. Trial participants were enrolled by age into 18-55, 56-69 and 70-plus year subgroups, with around 150, 28 and 57 TCR-sequenced participants respectively.

Explained via the paper, the time point label denotes: about 28 days (+/-7) after the second vaccine dose. AZD1222 recipients whose second dose came at about 4 weeks and those whose second dose came at about 12 weeks were combined into one group, since spike-specific TCR depth and breadth did not differ between the two schedules. Vaccinee samples were obtained from the UK trials COV001 and COV002, which included a single-blind randomized controlled phase 2/3 trial of AZD1222 (ChAdOx1 nCoV-19) in healthy adults. For TCRbeta chain sequencing, PBMC samples were collected from trial participants at day 0 and at day 28 after the second dose. CDR1 and CDR2, looked up from the germline V gene, are SGHAT and FQNNGV. V is clipped by 6 bases and J by 5 bases, and the sequence between their germline boundaries is 14 bases long. Counted from cysteine to phenylalanine, this CDR3 has 13 amino acids. The read is trimmed to its CDR3 DNA, 39 bases read in frame from base 1.

The study at large found these results: The whole spike protein was spanned by vaccine-associated CD4 TCRs, and dominant responses were seen in regions 160-218 and 743-854. Because no day 14 peak-response samples were available, repertoires were characterized only after the peak T cell response. Spike-specific TCR breadth and depth rose significantly after two AZD1222 doses compared with day 0 and with MenACWY recipients. The 56-69-year group was small, and its depth increase did not reach significance, likely because of low power. Only a handful of AZD1222 recipients were SARS-CoV-2 seropositive at baseline, limiting conclusions about previously exposed vaccinees. Participants were mostly white British, with more females than males. The authors suggested clonal diversity may have been underestimated. Epitopes outside the regions mutated in the B.1.351 and B.1.1.7 variants were reportedly recognized by nearly half of the unique spike-specific TCRs.

The sample holds one count of this clone. The antigen it binds to is not known. There are no base qualities to consult, and no much larger clone falls within one base. The CDR3 regions of human TCRbeta chains were analyzed by immunosequencing. In the authors' own workflow: Repertoire TCRs were matched against a reference library of SARS-CoV-2-specific TCRs generated with the MIRA antigen-specificity platform. Breadth meant the fraction of unique TCRs that were SARS-CoV-2-associated, whereas depth meant the fraction of total T cells that were SARS-CoV-2-associated. Using the MIRA data, each spike-specific TCR was assigned both to the spike region to which the TCR was reactive and to a CD4 or CD8 class. Log10-transformed breadth and depth values were compared by one-way ANOVA with Sidak's multiple comparisons tests. TCRdb provides this immuneACCESS table in a form limited to in-frame rearrangements. Some clones are lacking; in checked studies, under half of them reflect an unresolved V gene, and why the rest are absent is not known. V and J calls and clone size are copied from that table; D and trimming were computed from the DNA. The sample contains 90,000 to 100,000 clones, roughly 90% of them found a single time. The ten largest account for approximately 15% of the sample.

This sample comprised peripheral blood, obtained 28 days after the second AZD1222 dose. This TCR came from an adult who received the AZD1222 COVID-19 vaccine. The chain is made from TRBV11-2 and TRBJ2-7; the D region possibly corresponds to TRBD1 (6 bases align). The DNA sequence follows: TGTGCCAGCAGTTCCAGGGGCGGCCACGAGCAGTACTTC. Translated, this is CASSSRGGHEQYF. Reference TRBV11-2 and TRBJ2-7 proteins supply the regions before and after the CDR3; the full variable domain is: EAGVAQSPRYKIIEKRQSVAFWCNPISGHATLYWYQQILGQGPKLLIQFQNNGVVDDSQLPKDRFSAERLKGVDSTLKIQPAKLEDSAVYLCASSSRGGHEQYFGPGTRLTVT.